One and the same sample provided the 8 T cell receptor beta chains below, sequenced in a study of T cells after yellow fever vaccination. MiXCR was run by TCRdb on the 5' RACE reads, yielding one entry per CDR3 protein. Of 610,000 or so distinct CDR3 sequences detected, over 9% appear once; the ten largest clones hold 14% to 15%. Material: PBMCs, obtained on the day of the yellow fever booster vaccination. The receptors originated from a man aged 30-40 years who received the YFV17D yellow fever vaccine.

The chain carries TRBV7-2 and TRBJ1-2; unclear D gene. The CDR3 contains 11 residues. From germline, CDR1 is SGHTA and CDR2 FQGNSA. V was cut by 5 bases and J by 4 bases, with 5 bases left in between. CDR3 protein: CASSPVYGYTF. The CDR3 nucleotides read TGTGCCAGCAGCCCCGTCTATGGCTACACCTTC.

J is TRBJ2-1 and V is TRBV7-8; no firm D call. The V and J ends lost 7 bases and 2 bases respectively, with 3 bases between them. The CDR3 has 11 amino acids. Germline CDR1 SGHVS, CDR2 FQNEAQ. CDR3 DNA: TGTGCCAGCAACACCTACAATGAGCAGTTCTTC. This sequence encodes CASNTYNEQFF.

DNA for the CDR3: TGTGCCAGCAGCCTGGATGGGACCGGCTCCTACGAGCAGTACTTC. Its protein product is CASSLDGTGSYEQYF. The rearrangement uses TRBV7-2 and TRBJ2-7; D tentatively reads TRBD1 or TRBD2 (5 bases each). The V and J ends lost 5 bases and 0 bases respectively, with 14 bases between them. The CDR3 covers 15 residues. Germline loops: CDR1 SGHTA, CDR2 FQGNSA.

This clonotype was counted between two and nine times. The chain recombines TRBV2 with TRBJ2-1, with TRBD1 matching 7 bases. The CDR3 loop spans 15 amino acids. With V trimmed by 4 bases and J by 8 bases, 11 bases remained unmatched. Germline CDR1 is SNHLY and CDR2 is FYNNEI. The CDR3 DNA reads as TGTGCCAGCAGTGTGGGACAGCCTGGGGGCGATGAGCAGTTCTTC. Its protein is CASSVGQPGGDEQFF.

This clonotype was seen a few times. V and J are TRBV28 and TRBJ2-1; the D call may be TRBD1 or TRBD2 (5 bases each). V lost 5 bases and J lost 5, with 16 bases in between. From germline, CDR1 is MDHEN and CDR2 SYDVKM. The CDR3 sequence is 15 residues long. CDR3 sequence reads: CASSTQGSEDNEQFF. CDR3 nucleotides: TGTGCCAGCAGTACCCAGGGATCGGAGGACAATGAGCAGTTCTTC.

Many counts were recorded for this clonotype. The CDR3 sequence is CASSPLGLAGGGTQYF. The DNA of the CDR3 is TGTGCCAGCAGCCCCTTGGGGCTAGCGGGGGGGGGGACCCAGTACTTC. V usage is TRBV7-2 and J usage is TRBJ2-5, with 12 bases that match TRBD2. CDR3 length: 16 residues. From germline, CDR1 is SGHTA and CDR2 FQGNSA. The junction had 11 bases not matched to a gene; V was cut back by 5 bases and J by 7 bases.

This clonotype turned up a few times. J is TRBJ1-6 and V is TRBV28; perhaps TRBD1 as D (5 bases). This CDR3 contains 16 residues. Germline V lookup: CDR1 MDHEN, CDR2 SYDVKM. Trimming stripped 4 bases from V and 7 bases from J, with 17 bases between. CDR3 region: CASSWDDWGGNSPLHF. The CDR3 nucleotides are TGTGCCAGCAGTTGGGATGATTGGGGGGGGAATTCACCCCTCCACTTT.

This clonotype was counted only a few times. V usage is TRBV6-1 and J usage is TRBJ2-7; TRBD1 matches at 7 bases. CDR1 and CDR2 (germline): MNHNS, SASEGT. The CDR3 consists of 15 residues. Unmatched junction bases numbered 8, after V lost 6 bases and J lost 0 bases. CDR3 amino acids: CASSDDRVNSYEQYF. In DNA form, the CDR3 reads TGTGCCAGCAGCGACGACAGGGTTAACTCCTACGAGCAGTACTTC.